The sequence of this T cell receptor (beta chain) was determined in a study of OX40 agonist ivuxolimab in advanced cancers. Study summary: Patients received the agonistic anti-OX40 (CD134) antibody ivuxolimab. Study findings and constraints: Researchers report that CD8+ T cells had, on average, more expanded clones than CD4+. In the expanded peripheral T cells, antigen specificity was never determined. Patients who responded partially at 0.1-3.0 mg/kg showed clonal expansion ranking among the lowest.

Turning to this clone: Its antigen is still unknown.

Only in-frame clones appear in the TCRdb table, and some are missing; sequencing was by immunoSEQ multiplex PCR. The sample carries about 31,000 clones, approximately 87% recorded once. The clonotype was recovered from an adult with an advanced solid tumor such as melanoma, head and neck, liver or kidney cancer. Sequenced material: CD4+ or CD8+ T cells sorted from blood, taken in a trial of the OX40 agonist ivuxolimab.

CDR3 in DNA: TGTGCCAGCAGCTTAAATTGGGGGCCTAGCGGGGGCAGGAATGAGCAGTTCTTC. It specifies CASSLNWGPSGGRNEQFF. This rearrangement joins TRBV7-2 to TRBJ2-1; 10 bases agree with TRBD2. CDR1 is SGHTA and CDR2 is FQGNSA in the germline V gene. The CDR3 is made up of 18 amino acids. V shed 2 bases and J 7 bases; nucleotides not matched to a gene: 14.